The 16 T cell receptor beta chains below all came from one sample that was sequenced in a study of preoperative IRX-2 immunotherapy in early breast cancer. Sequencing was performed with immunoSEQ multiplex PCR; in TCRdb, only in-frame clones are kept and a portion is missing. The data show around 62,000 clones, approximately 94% seen once. The treatment is: preoperative locoregional IRX-2 cytokine immunotherapy. This sample was taken from a patient treated with IRX-2 immunotherapy. The receptors originated from a human donor with breast cancer.

The rearrangement uses TRBV2 and TRBJ2-3, with TRBD2 matching 10 bases. Germline V gene data show CDR1 as SNHLY and CDR2 as FYNNEI. This CDR3 is built from 17 residues. Trimming removed 6 bases from V and 3 bases from J; junction bases left unmatched: 12. CDR3: CASSGILLAGLTDTQYF. The CDR3 DNA sequence: TGTGCCAGCAGCGGAATCTTACTAGCGGGGCTGACAGATACGCAGTATTTT.

The chain carries TRBV6-5 and TRBJ1-1; perhaps TRBD1 as D (6 bases). This CDR3 contains 16 residues. V shed 0 bases and J shed 4 bases, with 15 bases lying between them. Germline values: CDR1 MNHEY, CDR2 SVGAGI. The CDR3, as DNA: TGTGCCAGCAGTTACTCGATTCGGGGGGGGGCCACTGAAGCTTTCTTT. This translates into CASSYSIRGGATEAFF.

A single count supports this clone. This sequence joins TRBV2 and TRBJ2-7; D gene uncertain. The V and J ends lost 7 bases and 0 bases respectively, with 10 bases between them. CDR1 and CDR2 (germline): SNHLY, FYNNEI. This CDR3 is 13 amino acids long. CDR3 protein: CASKTTGSYEQYF. The CDR3, as DNA: TGTGCCAGCAAGACAACGGGCTCCTACGAGCAGTACTTC.

The chain joins TRBV4-1 to TRBJ2-7; no clear D. The CDR3 totals 14 residues. Germline lookup yields CDR1 MGHRA and CDR2 YSYEKL. Trimming removed 0 bases from V and 4 bases from J, with 10 bases in between. CDR3 in DNA: TGCGCCAGCAGCCAAGAAGGGCGGATTTACGAGCAGTACTTC. It specifies CASSQEGRIYEQYF.

This CDR3 reads CASSLDPPGSAYNEQFF. DNA for the CDR3: TGTGCCAGCAGCTTAGATCCCCCAGGGTCCGCCTACAATGAGCAGTTCTTC. J is TRBJ2-1 and V is TRBV7-2, with D possibly being TRBD1 (5 bases). The length of the CDR3 is 17 residues. Per germline, CDR1 SGHTA and CDR2 FQGNSA. V was pared by 1 base and J by 2 bases, with 15 bases between.

This clone was seen just once. V usage is TRBV19 and J usage is TRBJ1-1; D is perhaps TRBD1 (6 bases). Trimming took off 4 bases at V and 8 bases at J, with 17 bases between the two ends. This CDR3 has 14 amino acids. CDR1 and CDR2 (germline): LNHDA, SQIVND (reference sequence). The CDR3 DNA is TGTGCCAGTAGTAAATTGGGGGGGGCTCCCGAAGCTTTCTTT. Translated: CASSKLGGAPEAFF.

V and J are TRBV9 and TRBJ1-3, with D possibly TRBD1 on 6 matching bases. Germline V gene lookup returns CDR1 SGDLS and CDR2 YYNGEE. The CDR3 has 15 amino acids. Trimming removed 5 bases at V and 0 bases at J, with 12 bases between. The CDR3 is CASSQRQASGNTIYF. In DNA form, the CDR3 reads TGTGCCAGCAGTCAACGACAGGCCTCTGGAAACACCATATATTTT.

CDR3 amino acids: CASSVSGTNEKLFF. CDR3 bases: TGTGCCAGCAGCGTATCCGGGACAAATGAAAAACTGTTTTTT. This sequence joins TRBV9 and TRBJ1-4; D might be TRBD1 (6 bases). The germline V gene has CDR1 SGDLS and CDR2 YYNGEE. V was cut by 1 base and J by 5 bases, with 9 bases left in between. The CDR3 has 14 residues.

Here the CDR3 DNA reads TGTGCCAGTAGTCGCGGGGGTCACAATGAGCAGTTCTTC. Its translation: CASSRGGHNEQFF. The gene calls are TRBV19 and TRBJ2-1, with TRBD2 matching over 7 bases. Germline V gene data show CDR1 as LNHDA and CDR2 as SQIVND (reference sequence). The CDR3 runs to 13 residues. V shed 5 bases and J 5 bases; nucleotides not matched to a gene: 3. The variable domain in full, with the rest retrieved from reference TRBV19 and TRBJ2-1, is DGGITQSPKYLFRKEGQNVTLSCEQNLNHDAMYWYRQDPGQGLRLIYYSQIVNDFQKGDIAEGYSVSREKKESFPLTVTSAQKNPTAFYLCASSRGGHNEQFFGPGTRLTVL.

V is TRBV5-1 and J is TRBJ2-7; 7 bases map to TRBD1. CDR1 and CDR2 from the germline V gene are SGHRS and YFSETQ. The CDR3 covers 13 residues. The V segment lost 7 bases and the J segment 4 bases; nucleotides outside the gene matches: 8. The CDR3 is CASSRDRLYEQYF. CDR3 bases: TGCGCCAGCTCCCGGGACAGACTTTACGAGCAGTACTTC.

This rearrangement joins TRBV27 to TRBJ2-7, with D perhaps matching TRBD1 (6 bases). Germline V gene data show CDR1 as MNHEY and CDR2 as SMNVEV (reference sequence). The CDR3 sequence is 13 residues long. With 2 bases removed from V and 5 bases from J, the gap between germline ends came to 10 bases. CDR3 sequence (DNA): TGTGCCAGCAGTTTAGGGGACACCGACGAGCAGTACTTC. This sequence encodes CASSLGDTDEQYF.

This clone was observed once. This sequence joins TRBV4-3 and TRBJ2-3; 9 bases are a match to TRBD2. The CDR3 runs 18 residues. The germline CDR1 and CDR2 sequences are LGHNA and YSLEER. Germline trimming cut 0 bases from V and 3 bases from J; bases unmatched to any gene: 10. CDR3 region: CASSQELSRGGWTDTQYF. CDR3 in DNA: TGCGCCAGCAGCCAAGAGCTTTCGCGGGGGGGCTGGACAGATACGCAGTATTTT.

The chain uses TRBV9 and TRBJ1-6; D uncertain. CDR1 is SGDLS, CDR2 YYNGEE, per germline. The CDR3 has 13 residues. The V end lost 0 bases, the J end lost 7 bases, and 5 bases lay between the germline ends. The CDR3 region has the DNA TGTGCCAGCAGCGTAGACGCGAATTCACCCCTCCACTTT. Its translation: CASSVDANSPLHF. Looking up the rest from reference TRBV9 and TRBJ1-6 gives the full variable domain: DSGVTQTPKHLITATGQRVTLRCSPRSGDLSVYWYQQSLDQGLQFLIQYYNGEERAKGNILERFSAQQFPDLHSELNLSSLELGDSALYFCASSVDANSPLHFGNGTRLTVT.

This chain links TRBV5-4 with TRBJ2-7, with no clear D. The germline V gene encodes CDR1 SGHNT and CDR2 YYREEE (reference sequence). The CDR3 is 14 residues long. Trimming stripped 0 bases from V and 0 bases from J, with 7 bases between. CDR3 residues: CASSLVGSSYEQYF. CDR3 nucleotides: TGTGCCAGCAGCTTGGTAGGGTCCTCCTACGAGCAGTACTTC.

The chain carries TRBV5-6 and TRBJ2-3; possibly TRBD1 for D (6 bases). This CDR3 contains 13 residues. The V gene's germline CDR1 is SGHDT and CDR2 YYEEEE. The V end lost 4 bases, the J end lost 4 bases, and 10 bases lay between the germline ends. The chain's CDR3 is CASSHTGPDTQYF. DNA for the CDR3: TGTGCCAGCAGCCATACAGGGCCAGATACGCAGTATTTT.

J is TRBJ2-7 and V is TRBV7-9, with D unresolved. The germline gives CDR1 SEHNR, CDR2 FQNEAQ (reference sequence). CDR3 size: 16 residues. Deletions cut 3 bases from V and 6 bases from J, with 21 bases between. The CDR3 here is CASSFGLLRQLGEQYF. DNA of the CDR3: TGTGCCAGCAGCTTTGGGTTATTGAGACAACTCGGCGAGCAGTACTTC.